Listed here are 18 T cell receptor beta chains from one sample, sequenced in a study of regulatory T cells in long-lasting Graves disease. The sample's time point: newly diagnosed GD, antithyroid drugs for less than 3 months. PBMC-derived RNA was used for the TCR library. CDR3-region Arm-PCR and iRepertoire HTBI primers produced the TCR beta libraries. TCRdb re-derived calls from the multiplex PCR reads in MiXCR, one entry per CDR3 protein. The sample shows some 600,000 distinct CDR3 sequences, 16% of them seen only once. The same sample was also studied in work on T cells in Graves' hyperthyroidism and ophthalmopathy.

Sequencing used peripheral blood mononuclear cells (PBMCs), obtained at new diagnosis, from a patient treated with antithyroid drugs. The receptors here all came from a young man with Graves disease.

This clonotype occurred many times. The J gene is TRBJ1-4, the V gene TRBV11-1; TRBD1 aligns across 7 bases. This CDR3 spans 19 amino acids. The junction had 15 bases not matched to a gene; V was cut back by 5 bases and J by 0 bases. Germline V gene data show CDR1 as SGHAT and CDR2 as FQDESV (reference sequence). CDR3 in amino acids: CASSTSKGQTEATNEKLFF. The DNA for the CDR3 is TGTGCCAGCAGCACCTCTAAGGGACAGACCGAAGCAACTAATGAAAAACTGTTTTTT.

The V gene is TRBV19, the J gene TRBJ1-1; no reliable D call. Germline V gene data show CDR1 as LNHDA and CDR2 as SQIVND (reference sequence). The CDR3 is 13 residues long. Trimming shortened V by 3 bases and J by 11 bases, and 16 bases separated the two germline ends. CDR3 loop: CASSIGRIGDAFF. The DNA of the CDR3 is TGTGCCAGTAGTATCGGCAGGATAGGAGATGCTTTCTTT.

J is TRBJ2-1 and V is TRBV4-1; 12 bases fit TRBD2. The CDR3 has 18 residues. CDR1 MGHRA and CDR2 YSYEKL come from the germline V gene. After removal of 4 bases from V and 2 bases from J, the junction contained 9 bases not matched to a gene. CDR3 coding DNA: TGCGCCAGCAGCCCCAAACTAGCGGGAGGAACCCCCTACAATGAGCAGTTCTTC. Translating gives CASSPKLAGGTPYNEQFF.

V is TRBV20-1 and J is TRBJ2-3; 8 bases fit TRBD2. The CDR3 loop spans 17 amino acids. CDR1 is DFQATT, CDR2 SNEGSKA, per germline (reference sequence). Trimming removed 6 bases from V and 4 bases from J; junction bases left unmatched: 18. CDR3 protein: CSATDLGFAGGADTQYF. The CDR3 DNA follows: TGCAGTGCAACCGATTTAGGGTTCGCGGGAGGAGCAGATACGCAGTATTTT.

This clonotype has a handful of counts. V is TRBV5-1 and J is TRBJ2-7; D is unclear. This CDR3 comprises 13 residues. The germline V gene encodes CDR1 SGHRS and CDR2 YFSETQ. V was pared by 4 bases and J by 6 bases, with 14 bases between. The chain's CDR3 is CASSPTDSTEQYF. CDR3 sequence (DNA): TGCGCCAGCAGCCCGACCGATTCAACCGAGCAGTACTTC. The full variable domain, rest sourced from reference TRBV5-1 and TRBJ2-7, is KAGVTQTPRYLIKTRGQQVTLSCSPISGHRSVSWYQQTPGQGLQFLFEYFSETQRNKGNFPGRFSGRQFSNSRSEMNVSTLELGDSALYLCASSPTDSTEQYFGPGTRLTVT.

The chain uses TRBV7-9 and TRBJ1-5; perhaps TRBD1 as D (6 bases). V was clipped by 2 bases and J by 6 bases, with 17 bases between them. The germline V gene has CDR1 SEHNR and CDR2 FQNEAQ (reference sequence). CDR3 length: 16 amino acids. The DNA for the CDR3 is TGTGCCAGCAGCTTAACATTGCAGGGGCTGGGTCAGCCCCAGCATTTT. Amino acid sequence: CASSLTLQGLGQPQHF. Together with reference TRBV7-9 and TRBJ1-5, the CDR3 gives the full variable domain: DTGVSQNPRHKITKRGQNVTFRCDPISEHNRLYWYRQTLGQGPEFLTYFQNEAQLEKSRLLSDRFSAERPKGSFSTLEIQRTEQGDSAMYLCASSLTLQGLGQPQHFGDGTRLSIL.

The sample holds many counts of this clonotype. The chain couples TRBV13 to TRBJ1-6; the match to TRBD1 covers 12 bases. The V and J ends lost 5 bases and 7 bases, in that order; junction bases with no gene match: 9. The length of the CDR3 is 17 residues. Germline V lookup: CDR1 PRHDT, CDR2 FYEKMQ (reference sequence). The CDR3 sequence: CASSASGQGAGNSPLHF. The CDR3 bases are TGTGCCAGCAGCGCCTCGGGACAGGGGGCGGGCAATTCACCCCTCCACTTT.

At least ten counts were recorded for this clonotype. The chain carries TRBV6-5 and TRBJ1-2, with D hard to call. Trimming left V 3 bases short and J 0 bases short, with 14 bases between. The CDR3 extends over 16 amino acids. Germline CDR1 is MNHEY and CDR2 is SVGAGI. As DNA, the CDR3 is TGTGCCAGCAGTTATCGCTCAGCAGACTCTAACTATGGCTACACCTTC. Its translation: CASSYRSADSNYGYTF.

The chain links TRBV9 to TRBJ2-6; no firm D call. CDR3 length: 19 residues. V lost 0 bases to trimming and J lost 0 bases, with 16 bases between them. From germline, CDR1 is SGDLS and CDR2 YYNGEE. CDR3 loop: CASSVAPRTRSSGANVLTF. The CDR3 DNA reads as TGTGCCAGCAGCGTAGCCCCTAGGACCCGTAGCTCTGGGGCCAACGTCCTGACTTTC.

About this clonotype: A clone one base away is much larger, so this may be a read error. The chain's CDR3 is CASRFVGETYAQYF. CDR3 nucleotide sequence: TGTGCCAGCAGGTTTGTAGGGGAAACCTACGCGCAGTACTTC. V usage is TRBV28 and J usage is TRBJ2-7; a possible D gene is TRBD1 (5 bases). CDR3 length: 14 residues. In germline, CDR1 is MDHEN, CDR2 SYDVKM.

This clonotype was seen a few times. J is TRBJ1-5 and V is TRBV28; 11 bases map to TRBD1. Germline V lookup: CDR1 MDHEN, CDR2 SYDVKM. V lost 8 bases to trimming and J lost 2 bases; unmatched junction nucleotides: 8. The CDR3 contains 16 residues. The CDR3 is CASWTGGAGGNQPQHF. The CDR3 bases are TGTGCCAGCTGGACAGGGGGCGCCGGGGGCAATCAGCCCCAGCATTTT. The complete variable domain, with remaining parts taken from reference TRBV28 and TRBJ1-5, reads DVKVTQSSRYLVKRTGEKVFLECVQDMDHENMFWYRQDPGLGLRLIYFSYDVKMKEKGDIPEGYSVSREKKERFSLILESASTNQTSMYLCASWTGGAGGNQPQHFGDGTRLSIL.

The rearrangement links TRBV20-1 to TRBJ2-3, with D perhaps TRBD2 (6 bases). Germline CDR1 is DFQATT and CDR2 is SNEGSKA (reference sequence). Trimming stripped 0 bases from V and 2 bases from J, with 12 bases between. The length of the CDR3 is 15 residues. The CDR3 nucleotides are TGCAGTGCTAGAGATGCGGCTAGCGCCACAGATACGCAGTATTTT. It translates to CSARDAASATDTQYF.

This clonotype was observed many times. V is TRBV3-1 and J is TRBJ1-1; tentatively, D is TRBD1 (5 bases). The germline V and J ends were trimmed by 1 base and 7 bases, with 7 bases remaining between them. Germline assignment: CDR1 LGHDT and CDR2 YNNKEL (reference sequence). CDR3 length: 12 residues. The chain's CDR3 is CASSQGGVEAFF. In nucleotides, the CDR3 is TGTGCCAGCAGCCAAGGGGGGGTTGAAGCTTTCTTT.

This chain links TRBV28 with TRBJ2-1; 13 nucleotides agree with TRBD2. J lost 9 bases, V lost 3 bases, and 14 bases had no gene match. This CDR3 is built from 18 residues. Germline values: CDR1 MDHEN, CDR2 SYDVKM. CDR3 amino acids: CASSLRLGLAGVIPEQFF. The CDR3 coding sequence is TGTGCCAGCAGTTTGCGCTTAGGACTAGCGGGAGTTATTCCTGAGCAGTTCTTC.

The rearrangement links TRBV5-6 to TRBJ1-6; D remains ambiguous. There are 16 residues in the CDR3. Trimming left V 8 bases short and J 6 bases short, with 21 bases between. From germline, CDR1 is SGHDT and CDR2 YYEEEE. CDR3 amino acids: CASSPGWGRGNSPLHF. Written as DNA, the CDR3 is TGTGCCAGTAGCCCAGGTTGGGGTCGGGGTAATTCACCCCTCCACTTT.

In its sample, this clonotype was seen many times. The CDR3: CASSLLQGPYNEQFF. The CDR3 DNA is TGCGCCAGCAGCTTGTTACAGGGGCCTTACAATGAGCAGTTCTTC. The chain joins TRBV5-1 to TRBJ2-1; TRBD1 matches 7 bases. CDR3 length: 15 residues. Germline CDR1 is SGHRS and CDR2 is YFSETQ. The V segment lost 1 base and the J segment 4 bases; nucleotides outside the gene matches: 5.

This clonotype appeared a few times. The chain joins TRBV5-1 to TRBJ1-6; D unresolved. The CDR3 contains 15 residues. The V end was cut by 0 bases, the J end by 5 bases, with 9 bases between. The V gene's germline CDR1 is SGHRS and CDR2 YFSETQ. The CDR3 reads CASSLETSNNSPLHF. CDR3 sequence (DNA): TGCGCCAGCAGCTTGGAGACAAGTAATAATTCACCCCTCCACTTT.

The genes are TRBV4-1 and TRBJ2-7, with 8 bases lining up with TRBD1. Germline-derived CDR1 and CDR2 are MGHRA and YSYEKL. The CDR3 length is 15 residues. The ends lost 2 bases at V and 6 bases at J; junction bases unmatched: 9. The DNA for the CDR3 is TGCGCCAGCAGCCAAAGGGTAGGACAGGGAGGCGAGCAGTACTTC. Protein product: CASSQRVGQGGEQYF.